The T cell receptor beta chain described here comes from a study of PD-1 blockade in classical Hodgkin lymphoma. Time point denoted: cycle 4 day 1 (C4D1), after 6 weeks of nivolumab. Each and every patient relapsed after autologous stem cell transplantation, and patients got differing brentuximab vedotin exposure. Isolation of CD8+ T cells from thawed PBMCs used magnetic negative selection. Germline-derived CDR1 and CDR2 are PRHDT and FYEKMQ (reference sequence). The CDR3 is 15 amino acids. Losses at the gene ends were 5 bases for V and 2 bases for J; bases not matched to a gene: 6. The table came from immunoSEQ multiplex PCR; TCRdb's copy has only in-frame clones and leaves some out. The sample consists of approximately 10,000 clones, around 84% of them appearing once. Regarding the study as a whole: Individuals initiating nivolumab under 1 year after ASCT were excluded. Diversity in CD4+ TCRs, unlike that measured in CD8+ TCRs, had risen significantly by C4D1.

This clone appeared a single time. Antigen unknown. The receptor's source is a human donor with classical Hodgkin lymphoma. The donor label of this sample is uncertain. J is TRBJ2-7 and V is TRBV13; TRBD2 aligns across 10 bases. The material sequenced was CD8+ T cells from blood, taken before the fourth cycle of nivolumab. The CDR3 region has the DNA TGTGCCAGCAGCCTCTGGACTAGCGGCACCTACGAGCAGTACTTC. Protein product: CASSLWTSGTYEQYF.